These 20 T cell receptor beta chains came from one sample sequenced in a study of T cell responses to AZD1222 COVID-19 vaccine (dated by TCRdb to the early 2020s). This specimen's time point label, interpreted: baseline before first vaccination. Library preparation employed the immunoSEQ multiplex PCR assay. Not all clones reach the TCRdb copy of this immuneACCESS table, which keeps in-frame sequences only. Checked studies attribute under half of the gap to unresolved V genes and leave the rest unexplained. This sample has some 160,000 clones in its table, and around nine tenths of those were observed once. The ten largest clones take up 1.6% of the sample. Source: peripheral blood, taken on day 0 of AZD1222 vaccination. Receptor source: an adult in good health.

The chain employs TRBV23-1 and TRBJ2-1; D is unresolved. TRBV23-1 counts as an open reading frame of uncertain function. V was shortened by 7 bases and J by 0 bases, with 16 bases between the two germline ends. The CDR3 spans 16 residues. DNA for the CDR3: TGCGCCAGCACCGCGACAAGGCCATGCTCCTACAATGAGCAGTTCTTC. Translation: CASTATRPCSYNEQFF.

V gene TRBV6-1 combines with J gene TRBJ2-3, with TRBD1 matching over 7 bases. Losses at the gene ends were 6 bases for V and 2 bases for J; bases not matched to a gene: 2. Germline V gene data show CDR1 as MNHNS and CDR2 as SASEGT. The CDR3 sequence is 13 residues long. Here the CDR3 DNA reads TGTGCCAGCAGGGGACAGCACACAGATACGCAGTATTTT. Translated, it gives CASRGQHTDTQYF.

Remarks on this clone: This specimen includes other DNA sequences encoding the same CDR3. The chain links TRBV12-3 or TRBV12-4 to TRBJ1-1; D is possibly TRBD1 (6 bases). This CDR3 has 13 residues. V dropped 0 bases and J dropped 4 bases, with 6 bases sitting between them. The DNA for the CDR3 is TGTGCCAGCAGTTTAGCAGGGGGCACTGAAGCTTTCTTT. Encoded protein: CASSLAGGTEAFF.

This clone has just a few counts. The chain uses TRBV9 and TRBJ2-7; possibly TRBD2 for D (6 bases). The germline gives CDR1 SGDLS, CDR2 YYNGEE. This CDR3 comprises 15 residues. V was trimmed by 0 bases and J by 0 bases, leaving 10 bases between them. CDR3 sequence: CASSVGMGGSYEQYF. Written as DNA, the CDR3 is TGTGCCAGCAGCGTAGGGATGGGGGGCTCCTACGAGCAGTACTTC.

The chain combines TRBV11-2 with TRBJ2-1; D may be TRBD1 (7 bases). Germline values: CDR1 SGHAT, CDR2 FQNNGV. This CDR3 is 13 amino acids long. The V and J ends lost 5 bases and 13 bases respectively, with 18 bases between them. CDR3 DNA: TGTGCCAGCAGCGGAGGGGGCGCGCAGTATCAGTTCTTC. Residues: CASSGGGAQYQFF.

The V gene is TRBV19, the J gene TRBJ1-1; 9 positions agree with TRBD1. CDR3 length: 15 amino acids. CDR1 and CDR2 (germline): LNHDA, SQIVND (reference sequence). J lost 5 bases, V lost 5 bases, and 9 bases had no gene match. DNA of the CDR3: TGTGCCAGTAGTCCCCTAGGACAGGGGAGTACTGAAGCTTTCTTT. Its translation: CASSPLGQGSTEAFF.

The chain carries TRBV3-1 (or the pseudogene TRBV3-2) and TRBJ1-2; TRBD1 matches 7 bases. The ends lost 4 bases at V and 1 base at J; junction bases unmatched: 9. The CDR3 covers 16 residues. The germline CDR1 and CDR2 sequences are LGHDT and YNNKEL (reference sequence). The CDR3 nucleotides read TGTGCCAGCAGCCCTCGACAGGGTGGGGGTAACTATGGCTACACCTTC. Amino acids: CASSPRQGGGNYGYTF.

The gene calls are TRBV5-1 and TRBJ2-7; D remains ambiguous. CDR3 length: 14 residues. V lost 4 bases and J lost 1, with 12 bases in between. CDR1 is SGHRS, CDR2 YFSETQ, per germline. CDR3 in DNA: TGCGCCAGCAGCGAAGCCCTCGGGTCCTACGAGCAGTACTTC. Translated: CASSEALGSYEQYF.

This chain joins TRBV6-2 or TRBV6-3 and TRBJ1-4; no reliable D call. The ends were cut back, 7 bases at V and 8 bases at J, with 20 bases in the middle. Per germline, CDR1 MNHEY and CDR2 SVGEGT. The CDR3 loop spans 15 amino acids. Written as DNA, the CDR3 is TGTGCCAGCACCCCCCGATCCCGGACCCCCGAAAAACTGTTTTTT. Translating it yields CASTPRSRTPEKLFF.

V and J are TRBV30 and TRBJ1-5, with 7 nucleotides matching TRBD1. J gave up 0 bases and V 3 bases, and 8 bases lay outside the gene matches. Germline CDR1 is GTSNPN and CDR2 is SVGIG (reference sequence). The CDR3 is 16 residues long. CDR3 residues: CAWRAGDRYSNQPQHF. CDR3 nucleotides: TGTGCCTGGAGAGCCGGGGACAGATATAGCAATCAGCCCCAGCATTTT.

V and J are TRBV30 and TRBJ1-2; D is unclear. V was trimmed by 0 bases and J by 4 bases, leaving 12 bases between them. The germline V gene has CDR1 GTSNPN and CDR2 SVGIG (reference sequence). The CDR3 totals 14 residues. The CDR3 protein is CAWSVASGIYGYTF. CDR3 nucleotide sequence: TGTGCCTGGAGTGTAGCGTCAGGTATCTATGGCTACACCTTC.

The rearrangement links TRBV9 to TRBJ2-3; TRBD2 is a possible D gene (5 bases). The CDR3 runs 15 residues. Trimming stripped 3 bases from V and 5 bases from J, with 16 bases between. CDR1 SGDLS and CDR2 YYNGEE come from the germline V gene. The CDR3 coding sequence is TGTGCCAGCAGCGCCATACTCGGTCGGGGAGATACGCAGTATTTT. Translated: CASSAILGRGDTQYF.

The chain recombines TRBV7-2 with TRBJ1-2, with D maybe TRBD1 (5 bases). Germline CDR1 is SGHTA and CDR2 is FQGNSA. The CDR3 contains 14 residues. The V and J ends lost 5 bases and 8 bases respectively, with 18 bases between them. This chain's CDR3 is CASSLTRQLGGYTF. The CDR3 coding sequence is TGTGCCAGCAGCCTTACAAGACAGTTGGGCGGCTACACCTTC.

The chain carries TRBV4-2 and TRBJ1-3; maybe TRBD1 (5 bases). The V end was cut by 2 bases, the J end by 0 bases, with 8 bases between. This CDR3 is 15 amino acids long. Germline CDR1 LGHNA, CDR2 YNFKEQ. DNA of the CDR3: TGTGCCAGCAGCCAACCAGGGATCTCTGGAAACACCATATATTTT. This gives the protein CASSQPGISGNTIYF.

The chain uses TRBV30 and TRBJ2-7; D could derive from TRBD1 or TRBD2 (5 bases each). The CDR3 length is 13 residues. CDR1 and CDR2 from the germline V gene are GTSNPN and SVGIG (reference sequence). V lost 2 bases and J lost 2, with 10 bases in between. The CDR3 loop is CAWSRGDPYEQYF. The CDR3 DNA is TGTGCCTGGAGTCGAGGGGACCCCTACGAGCAGTACTTC.

The V and J genes are TRBV11-2 and TRBJ2-1, with 10 bases that match TRBD2. The CDR3 is made up of 19 amino acids. CDR1 and CDR2 from the germline V gene are SGHAT and FQNNGV. V lost 2 bases and J lost 2; bases outside the gene matches: 12. This CDR3 is CASSLRRASGGATYNEQFF. CDR3 nucleotides: TGTGCCAGCAGCTTAAGGCGGGCCAGCGGGGGGGCAACCTACAATGAGCAGTTCTTC.

The V call is TRBV5-1, the J call TRBJ2-2; TRBD2 matches 11 bases. Germline V CDR1 and CDR2: SGHRS, YFSETQ. The length of the CDR3 is 15 residues. V gave up 3 bases and J gave up 7 bases; unmatched junction bases: 5. CDR3 in DNA: TGCGCCAGCAGCTCTAGCGGGAGGCGCGTCGGGGAGCTGTTTTTT. This translates into CASSSSGRRVGELFF.

This rearrangement joins TRBV5-1 to TRBJ1-2, with D perhaps matching TRBD1 (5 bases). Germline V gene lookup returns CDR1 SGHRS and CDR2 YFSETQ. V gave up 1 base and J gave up 0 bases, with 10 bases separating them. CDR3 length equals 15 residues. Here the CDR3 reads CASSLTGLSNYGYTF. CDR3 DNA: TGCGCCAGCAGCTTGACAGGCCTCTCTAACTATGGCTACACCTTC. The full variable domain, its missing parts supplied by reference TRBV5-1 and TRBJ1-2, is KAGVTQTPRYLIKTRGQQVTLSCSPISGHRSVSWYQQTPGQGLQFLFEYFSETQRNKGNFPGRFSGRQFSNSRSEMNVSTLELGDSALYLCASSLTGLSNYGYTFGSGTRLTVV.

The chain joins TRBV20-1 to TRBJ2-1; D uncertain. Per the germline V gene, CDR1 is DFQATT and CDR2 is SNEGSKA (reference sequence). The CDR3 spans 9 residues. Here the CDR3 reads CRWPDEQFF. DNA for the CDR3: TGCAGGTGGCCCGATGAGCAGTTCTTC.

The chain has TRBV6-2 or TRBV6-3 and TRBJ2-6; a possible D gene is TRBD2 (5 bases). The CDR3 consists of 15 residues. Per germline, CDR1 MNHEY and CDR2 SVGEGT. V dropped 5 bases and J dropped 0 bases, with 8 bases sitting between them. The CDR3 sequence: CASSTRGSGANVLTF. The DNA for the CDR3 is TGTGCCAGCAGTACCCGGGGCTCTGGGGCCAACGTCCTGACTTTC.